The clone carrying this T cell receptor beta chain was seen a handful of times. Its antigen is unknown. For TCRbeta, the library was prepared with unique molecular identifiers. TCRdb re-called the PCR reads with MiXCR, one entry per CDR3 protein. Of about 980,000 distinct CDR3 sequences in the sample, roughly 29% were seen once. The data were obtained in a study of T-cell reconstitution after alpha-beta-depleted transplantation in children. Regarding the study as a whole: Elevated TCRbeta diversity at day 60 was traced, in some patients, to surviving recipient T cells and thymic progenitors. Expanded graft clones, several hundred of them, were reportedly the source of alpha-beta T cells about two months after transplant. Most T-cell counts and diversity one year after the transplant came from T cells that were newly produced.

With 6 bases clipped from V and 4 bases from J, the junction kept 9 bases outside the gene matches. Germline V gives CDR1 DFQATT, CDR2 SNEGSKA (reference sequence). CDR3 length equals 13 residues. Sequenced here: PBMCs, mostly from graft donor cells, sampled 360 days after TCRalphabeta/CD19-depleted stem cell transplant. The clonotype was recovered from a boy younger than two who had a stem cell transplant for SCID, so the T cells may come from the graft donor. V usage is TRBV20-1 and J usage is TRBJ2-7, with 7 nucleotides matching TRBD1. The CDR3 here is CSATGQSPYEQYF. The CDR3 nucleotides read TGCAGTGCGACGGGACAGTCCCCTTACGAGCAGTACTTC.